This TCR beta chain was captured by sequencing in a study of blood T cells in healthy people across ages. Whole-study results and caveats: The authors considered diversity estimates from one million T cells to be underestimates. More naive CD4+ cells and higher diversity marked long-lived donors relative to aged donors. Age showed a roughly linear inverse relationship with TCR beta diversity per million T cells.

A second PCR, run for about 6 to 11 cycles, used a sample-barcoded 5' primer plus a J-beta primer mix. TCRdb reanalysed the 5' RACE reads using MiXCR and keeps one entry per CDR3 protein. The sample shows roughly 790,000 distinct CDR3 sequences, more than 40% of them seen only once. The CDR3 contains 13 residues. Extracted total RNA amounted to at least 5.5 micrograms for each sample. With respect to this clonotype: Its antigen is still unknown.

This receptor was identified in a woman aged 55-69 years in good health. Sequenced: blood. The chain links TRBV12-3 or TRBV12-4 to TRBJ2-5, with D possibly being TRBD2 (5 bases). The end of the DNA fits TRBJ2-1 better, so the J call may be wrong. The CDR3 sequence is CASSFFGEETQFF. CDR3 DNA sequence: TGTGCCAGCAGTTTTTTCGGGGAAGAGACCCAGTTCTTC.